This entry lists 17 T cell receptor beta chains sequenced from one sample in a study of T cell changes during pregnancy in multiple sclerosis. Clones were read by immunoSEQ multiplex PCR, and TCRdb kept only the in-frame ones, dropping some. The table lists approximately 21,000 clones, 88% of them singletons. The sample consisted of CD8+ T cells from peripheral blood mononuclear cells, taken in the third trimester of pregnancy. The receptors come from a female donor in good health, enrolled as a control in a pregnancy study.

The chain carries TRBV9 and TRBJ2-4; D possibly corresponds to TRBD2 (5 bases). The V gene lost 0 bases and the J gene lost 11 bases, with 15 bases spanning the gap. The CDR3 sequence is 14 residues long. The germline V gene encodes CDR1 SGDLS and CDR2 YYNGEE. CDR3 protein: CASSVDTSWNLQYF. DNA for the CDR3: TGTGCCAGCAGCGTAGATACTAGTTGGAACCTTCAGTACTTC. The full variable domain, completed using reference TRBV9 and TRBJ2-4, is DSGVTQTPKHLITATGQRVTLRCSPRSGDLSVYWYQQSLDQGLQFLIQYYNGEERAKGNILERFSAQQFPDLHSELNLSSLELGDSALYFCASSVDTSWNLQYFGAGTRLSVL.

This chain's CDR3 is CASSLGAGGVGSYNEQFF. CDR3 sequence (DNA): TGTGCCAGCAGCTTAGGCGCGGGGGGGGTCGGCTCCTACAATGAGCAGTTCTTC. This chain links TRBV7-8 with TRBJ2-1, with 9 bases identical to TRBD2. Germline lookup yields CDR1 SGHVS and CDR2 FQNEAQ. This CDR3 is built from 18 residues. J lost 0 bases, V lost 1 base, and 7 bases had no gene match.

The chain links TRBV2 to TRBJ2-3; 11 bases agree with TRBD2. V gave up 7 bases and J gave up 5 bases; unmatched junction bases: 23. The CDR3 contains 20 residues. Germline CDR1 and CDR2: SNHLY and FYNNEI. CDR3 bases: TGTGCCAGCATTAGGGGGAAGTCGCCATTTAGCGGGGGGGCTGTAGATACGCAGTATTTT. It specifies CASIRGKSPFSGGAVDTQYF.

CDR3 sequence (DNA): TGTGCCACCTCCTACGGGACTAGCGGTACTGAGCAGTTCTTC. Its protein product is CATSYGTSGTEQFF. The chain combines TRBV19 with TRBJ2-1; 11 bases line up with TRBD2. With 10 bases clipped from V and 9 bases from J, the junction kept 11 bases outside the gene matches. Germline CDR1 and CDR2: LNHDA and SQIVND (reference sequence). The CDR3 sequence is 14 residues long.

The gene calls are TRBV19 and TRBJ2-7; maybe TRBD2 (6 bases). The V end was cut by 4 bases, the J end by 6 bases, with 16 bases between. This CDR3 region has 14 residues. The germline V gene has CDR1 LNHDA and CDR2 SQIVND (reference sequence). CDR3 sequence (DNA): TGTGCCAGTAGTAACTGGCGAAGCGGGCTCGAGCAGTACTTC. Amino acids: CASSNWRSGLEQYF.

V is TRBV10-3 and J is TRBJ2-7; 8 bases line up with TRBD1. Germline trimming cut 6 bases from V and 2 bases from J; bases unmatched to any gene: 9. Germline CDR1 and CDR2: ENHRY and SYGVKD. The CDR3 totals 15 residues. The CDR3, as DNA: TGTGCCATCAGCCGGGACAGGCATCTGGCCTACGAGCAGTACTTC. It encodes CAISRDRHLAYEQYF.

The CDR3 bases are TGTGCCAGCGGCCGGGGGGTCAGGGAGCTGTTTTTT. It is translated as CASGRGVRELFF. This chain links TRBV9 with TRBJ2-2; TRBD2 matches at 7 bases. The J segment lost 9 bases and the V segment lost 7 bases, leaving 6 bases of the junction unmatched. This CDR3 has 12 residues. The V gene's germline CDR1 is SGDLS and CDR2 YYNGEE. Full variable domain (rest looked up from reference TRBV9 and TRBJ2-2): DSGVTQTPKHLITATGQRVTLRCSPRSGDLSVYWYQQSLDQGLQFLIQYYNGEERAKGNILERFSAQQFPDLHSELNLSSLELGDSALYFCASGRGVRELFFGEGSRLTVL.

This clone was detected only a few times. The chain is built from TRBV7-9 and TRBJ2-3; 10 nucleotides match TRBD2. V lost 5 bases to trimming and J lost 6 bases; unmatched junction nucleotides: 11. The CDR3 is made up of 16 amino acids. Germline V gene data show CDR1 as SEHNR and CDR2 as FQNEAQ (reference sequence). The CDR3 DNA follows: TGTGCCAGCAGCCCGATTCTAGCGGGAGTCAAGGATACGCAGTATTTT. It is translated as CASSPILAGVKDTQYF.

The CDR3 DNA is TGTGCCAGCAGCTCGGGGGACTCCCACACCGGGGAGCTGTTTTTT. Amino acids: CASSSGDSHTGELFF. This chain uses TRBV6-5 with TRBJ2-2; possible D gene TRBD2, 6 bases. This CDR3 contains 15 residues. The V end lost 6 bases, the J end lost 3 bases, and 14 bases lay between the germline ends. Germline CDR1 reads MNHEY; CDR2 reads SVGAGI.

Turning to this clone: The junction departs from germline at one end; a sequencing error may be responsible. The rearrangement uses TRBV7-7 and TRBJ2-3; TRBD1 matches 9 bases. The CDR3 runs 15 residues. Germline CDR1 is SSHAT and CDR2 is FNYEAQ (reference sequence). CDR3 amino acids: CASSPGQGRTDTQYF. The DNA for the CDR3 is TGTGCTAGCAGCCCCGGACAGGGGCGCACAGATACGCAGTATTTT. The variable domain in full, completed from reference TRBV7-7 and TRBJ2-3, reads GAGVSQSPRYKVTKRGQDVTLRCDPISSHATLYWYQQALGQGPEFLTYFNYEAQPDKSGLPSDRFSAERPEGSISTLTIQRTEQRDSAMYRCASSPGQGRTDTQYFGPGTRLTVL.

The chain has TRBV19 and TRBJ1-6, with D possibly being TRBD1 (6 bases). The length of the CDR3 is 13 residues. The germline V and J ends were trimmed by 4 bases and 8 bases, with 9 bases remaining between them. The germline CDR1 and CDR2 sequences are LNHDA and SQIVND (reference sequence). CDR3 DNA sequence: TGTGCCAGTAGTAACAGGGATTATTCACCCCTCCACTTT. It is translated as CASSNRDYSPLHF.

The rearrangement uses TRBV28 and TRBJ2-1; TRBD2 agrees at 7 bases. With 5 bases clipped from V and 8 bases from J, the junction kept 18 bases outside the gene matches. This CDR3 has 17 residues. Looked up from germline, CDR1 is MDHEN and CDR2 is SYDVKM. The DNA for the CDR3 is TGTGCCAGCAGTGTAGACCGGGTGGGAGGGTTATTATATGAGCAGTTCTTC. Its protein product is CASSVDRVGGLLYEQFF.

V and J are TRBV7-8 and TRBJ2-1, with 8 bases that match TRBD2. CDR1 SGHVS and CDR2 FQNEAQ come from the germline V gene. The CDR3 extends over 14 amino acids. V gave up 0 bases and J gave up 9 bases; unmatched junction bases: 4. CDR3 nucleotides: TGTGCCAGCAGCTTAGCGGGACTAGTTAGTGAGCAGTTCTTC. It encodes CASSLAGLVSEQFF. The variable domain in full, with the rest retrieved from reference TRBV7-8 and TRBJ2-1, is GAGVSQSPRYKVAKRGQDVALRCDPISGHVSLFWYQQALGQGPEFLTYFQNEAQLDKSGLPSDRFFAERPEGSVSTLKIQRTQQEDSAVYLCASSLAGLVSEQFFGPGTRLTVL.

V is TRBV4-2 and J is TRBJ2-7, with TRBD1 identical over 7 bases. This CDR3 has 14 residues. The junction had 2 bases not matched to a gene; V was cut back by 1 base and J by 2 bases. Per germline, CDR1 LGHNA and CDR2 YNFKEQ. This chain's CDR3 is CASSQAGQAYEQYF. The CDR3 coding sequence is TGTGCCAGCAGCCAAGCTGGACAGGCCTACGAGCAGTACTTC.

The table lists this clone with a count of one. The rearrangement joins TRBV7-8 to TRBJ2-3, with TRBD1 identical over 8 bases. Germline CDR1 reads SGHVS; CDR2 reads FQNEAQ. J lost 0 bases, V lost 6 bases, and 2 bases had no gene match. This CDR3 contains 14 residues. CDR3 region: CASRTGVSTDTQYF. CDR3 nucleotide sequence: TGTGCCAGCAGGACAGGGGTCAGCACAGATACGCAGTATTTT.

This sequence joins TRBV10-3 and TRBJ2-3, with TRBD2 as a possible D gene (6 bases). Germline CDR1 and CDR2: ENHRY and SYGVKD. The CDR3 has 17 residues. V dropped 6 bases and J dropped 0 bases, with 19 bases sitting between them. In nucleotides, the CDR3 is TGTGCCATCAGCGTTCCTCGGGAGCCGACTAGCACAGATACGCAGTATTTT. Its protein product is CAISVPREPTSTDTQYF.

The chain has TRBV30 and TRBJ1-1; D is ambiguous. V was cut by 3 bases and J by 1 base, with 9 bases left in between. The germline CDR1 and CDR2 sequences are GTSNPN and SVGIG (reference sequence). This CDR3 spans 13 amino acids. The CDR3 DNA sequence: TGTGCCTGGAGCGCCTCGGGGAACACTGAAGCTTTCTTT. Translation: CAWSASGNTEAFF.